One and the same sample provided the 23 T cell receptor beta chains below, sequenced in a study of blood T cells in healthy people across ages. A second PCR of 7 to 11 cycles used a sample-barcoded 5' primer and a J-beta primer mix. TCRdb re-analysed the 5' RACE reads in MiXCR, keeping a single row per CDR3 protein. The sample holds roughly 800,000 distinct CDR3 sequences, more than 45% seen once. The sample taken for sequencing was blood. These receptors came from a man younger than 40 in good health.

This chain connects TRBV9 to TRBJ2-1, with D possibly being TRBD1 (5 bases). V was cut by 4 bases and J by 4 bases, with 12 bases left in between. Germline values: CDR1 SGDLS, CDR2 YYNGEE. The CDR3 is 14 residues long. CDR3 coding DNA: TGTGCCAGCAGCCGGGCGACAGCTTACAATGAGCAGTTCTTC. The encoded protein is CASSRATAYNEQFF.

The rearrangement links TRBV6-6 to TRBJ2-1; D ambiguous. Trimming shortened V by 6 bases and J by 4 bases, and 16 bases separated the two germline ends. The CDR3 covers 15 residues. Per germline, CDR1 MNHNY and CDR2 SVGAGI (reference sequence). The chain's CDR3 is CASSPQAQRYNEQFF. In nucleotides, the CDR3 is TGTGCCAGCAGCCCCCAGGCCCAGAGGTACAATGAGCAGTTCTTC.

The CDR3 spells CASSQNTSPDTQYF. In nucleotides, the CDR3 is TGTGCCAGCAGCCAGAACACTAGCCCAGATACGCAGTATTTT. The chain is built from TRBV3-1 and TRBJ2-3, with a tentative D call TRBD2 (6 bases). Germline assignment: CDR1 LGHDT and CDR2 YNNKEL (reference sequence). The CDR3 has 14 amino acids. The ends were cut back, 3 bases at V and 4 bases at J, with 11 bases in the middle.

The J gene is TRBJ2-5, the V gene TRBV9; the D is unclear. The CDR3 consists of 15 residues. The V gene lost 0 bases and the J gene lost 0 bases, with 9 bases spanning the gap. Germline V gene sequence: CDR1 SGDLS, CDR2 YYNGEE. The CDR3 DNA reads as TGTGCCAGCAGCGTAGCGCCTACATACCAAGAGACCCAGTACTTC. It translates to CASSVAPTYQETQYF.

The chain is built from TRBV6-5 and TRBJ2-3; D may be TRBD1 (5 bases). Germline CDR1 and CDR2: MNHEY and SVGAGI. The CDR3 is made up of 14 amino acids. Between the trimmed V and J ends, which lost 2 bases and 5 bases, there was a span of 11 bases. As DNA, the CDR3 is TGTGCCAGCAGTTACGCTCAGGGCGTAGATACGCAGTATTTT. Protein product: CASSYAQGVDTQYF.

This chain links TRBV30 with TRBJ1-2; 7 nucleotides match TRBD1. The CDR3 extends over 14 amino acids. Germline loops: CDR1 GTSNPN, CDR2 SVGIG (reference sequence). The junction had 8 bases not matched to a gene; V was cut back by 3 bases and J by 4 bases. The CDR3 bases are TGTGCCTGGAGGCCGCCCGGGACAGCCTATGGCTACACCTTC. Translated: CAWRPPGTAYGYTF.

This clonotype came up once. Mismatch with germline at one junction end may stem from a read error. The chain employs TRBV29-1 and TRBJ2-3; D not resolved. The CDR3 length is 14 residues. The germline V gene has CDR1 SQVTM and CDR2 ANQGSEA. The CDR3 nucleotides are TGCAGCGTTGATCGACGGTTAGACACAGATACGCGGTATTTT. Encoded protein: CSVDRRLDTDTRYF.

Remarks on this clonotype: One base away lies a much larger clone, so this may be a sequencing read error. This chain links TRBV20-1 with TRBJ2-1; no reliable D call. This CDR3 spans 12 amino acids. Germline CDR1 and CDR2: DFQATT and SNEGSKA (reference sequence). The V and J ends lost 1 base and 3 bases respectively, with 4 bases between them. CDR3: CSARGIYNEQFF. CDR3 sequence (DNA): TGCAGTGCTAGAGGTATCTACAATGAGCAGTTCTTC.

This chain links TRBV7-2 with TRBJ1-2; TRBD1 is a possible D gene (5 bases). This CDR3 region has 14 residues. Germline V CDR1 and CDR2: SGHTA, FQGNSA. The V and J ends lost 4 bases and 8 bases respectively, with 17 bases between them. The CDR3 sequence is CASSSLGGFTGYTF. The CDR3 coding sequence is TGTGCCAGCAGCTCCTTGGGGGGGTTTACGGGCTACACCTTC.

This clonotype came up once. V gene TRBV24-1 combines with J gene TRBJ2-5; 11 positions match TRBD2. Germline CDR1 KGHDR, CDR2 SFDVKD. V dropped 6 bases and J dropped 11; count of bases not matched to a gene: 13. The CDR3 spans 15 residues. The CDR3 region is CATSSPSGGSNEQYF. In DNA, the CDR3 is TGTGCCACCAGTAGCCCTAGCGGGGGGTCTAATGAGCAGTACTTC.

This clonotype was detected a few times. The chain uses TRBV4-3 and TRBJ2-5; D is unclear. Trimming took off 1 base at V and 1 base at J, with 13 bases between the two ends. CDR1 and CDR2 (germline): LGHNA, YSLEER. The CDR3 spans 16 residues. CDR3 sequence reads: CASSQGFDPGQETQYF. CDR3 sequence (DNA): TGCGCCAGCAGCCAAGGGTTTGACCCCGGCCAAGAGACCCAGTACTTC.

The V call is TRBV20-1, the J call TRBJ1-2, with D possibly TRBD1 on 6 matching bases. Germline V CDR1 and CDR2: DFQATT, SNEGSKA (reference sequence). The CDR3 sequence is 14 residues long. The germline V and J ends were trimmed by 0 bases and 2 bases, with 10 bases remaining between them. The CDR3 region is CSARDWGHNYGYTF. The CDR3 DNA sequence: TGCAGTGCTAGAGATTGGGGACACAACTATGGCTACACCTTC.

V usage is TRBV9 and J usage is TRBJ2-1; possibly TRBD1 or TRBD2 for D (5 bases each). This CDR3 is 15 amino acids long. Deletions cut 6 bases from V and 6 bases from J, with 19 bases between. Germline V gives CDR1 SGDLS, CDR2 YYNGEE. The CDR3 loop is CASTIDSRGPNEQFF. The CDR3 DNA reads TGTGCCAGCACCATAGATAGCCGGGGCCCCAATGAGCAGTTCTTC.

This clonotype was seen a handful of times. J is TRBJ2-1 and V is TRBV29-1; D is perhaps TRBD1 (6 bases). Germline loops: CDR1 SQVTM, CDR2 ANQGSEA. V gave up 6 bases and J gave up 4 bases, with 13 bases separating them. The CDR3 covers 13 residues. The CDR3 protein is CSVNSQGYNEQFF. The CDR3 DNA follows: TGCAGCGTGAACTCACAGGGATACAATGAGCAGTTCTTC.

The chain uses TRBV10-3 and TRBJ2-7; tentatively, D is TRBD2 (5 bases). V gave up 8 bases and J gave up 5 bases, with 19 bases separating them. Germline values: CDR1 ENHRY, CDR2 SYGVKD. The CDR3 is 14 amino acids. The CDR3 DNA reads TGTGCCATCGGATTGACCGGGGATCGGGACGAGCAGTACTTC. Its translation: CAIGLTGDRDEQYF.

Remarks on this clonotype: This may arise from a read error, as a much more abundant clone is one base away. The DNA for the CDR3 is TGTGCCAGCAGCTTAAACAGGGTCCCTTACAATGAGCAGTACTTC. Translation gives CASSLNRVPYNEQYF. The chain uses TRBV11-1 and TRBJ2-5, with D possibly TRBD1 on 6 matching bases. In germline, CDR1 is SGHAT, CDR2 FQDESV (reference sequence). V lost 2 bases to trimming and J lost 11 bases, with 21 bases between them. This CDR3 is 15 amino acids long.

The chain recombines TRBV9 with TRBJ2-7, with D possibly matching TRBD1 (6 bases). V shed 4 bases and J shed 0 bases, with 20 bases lying between them. The V gene's germline CDR1 is SGDLS and CDR2 YYNGEE. This CDR3 comprises 17 residues. The CDR3 region has the DNA TGTGCCAGCAGCCCGTCTGCCGGGACATCCGGCTCCTACGAGCAGTACTTC. Translating gives CASSPSAGTSGSYEQYF.

The chain recombines TRBV20-1 with TRBJ1-5, with 10 bases fitting TRBD1. The V gene's germline CDR1 is DFQATT and CDR2 SNEGSKA (reference sequence). This CDR3 has 14 amino acids. V shed 4 bases, J shed 7 bases, and the junction held 7 bases outside the gene matches. The CDR3 DNA reads TGCAGTGCTACCGGGACAGGGGTATACCAGCCCCAGCATTTT. Encoded protein: CSATGTGVYQPQHF.

This chain links TRBV20-1 with TRBJ2-4, with D possibly matching TRBD1 (5 bases). TRBJ2-7 explains the end of the DNA better; the J call may be wrong. Germline lookup yields CDR1 DFQATT and CDR2 SNEGSKA (reference sequence). The CDR3 runs 13 residues. The CDR3 bases are TGCAGTGCTAGACATGGGGCTATCTACGAGCAGTACTTC. Encoded protein: CSARHGAIYEQYF.

The chain carries TRBV7-9 and TRBJ1-5; D is ambiguous. Germline V gives CDR1 SEHNR, CDR2 FQNEAQ (reference sequence). The CDR3 loop spans 16 amino acids. V was trimmed by 1 base and J by 0 bases, leaving 10 bases between them. Here the CDR3 reads CASSLEGPGSNQPQHF. The CDR3 DNA reads TGTGCCAGCAGCTTAGAAGGGCCGGGTAGCAATCAGCCCCAGCATTTT.

The chain is built from TRBV7-6 and TRBJ2-7; 7 nucleotides match TRBD2. Germline assignment: CDR1 SGHVS and CDR2 FNYEAQ. Trimming took 6 bases from V and 2 from J; bases not matched to a gene: 7. CDR3 size: 14 residues. As DNA, the CDR3 is TGTGCCAGCAGGAGGGAGGCGGGGGCCTACGAGCAGTACTTC. This gives the protein CASRREAGAYEQYF.

The J gene is TRBJ2-7, the V gene TRBV10-3, with D possibly matching TRBD1 (6 bases). V dropped 6 bases and J dropped 4 bases, with 19 bases sitting between them. The CDR3 contains 15 residues. CDR1 and CDR2 (germline): ENHRY, SYGVKD. The CDR3 region has the DNA TGTGCCATCAGGACCCCGGACAGCCGTAAATACGAGCAGTACTTC. Protein: CAIRTPDSRKYEQYF.

This clonotype occurred a few times. The chain combines TRBV20-1 with TRBJ2-7; unclear D gene. V was shortened by 4 bases and J by 3 bases, with 16 bases between the two germline ends. The CDR3 sequence is 14 residues long. Looked up from germline, CDR1 is DFQATT and CDR2 is SNEGSKA (reference sequence). In DNA form, the CDR3 reads TGCAGTGCTAAGACCGTTCAAGGATTCTACGAGCAGTACTTC. Its protein is CSAKTVQGFYEQYF.